Each of the 15 T cell receptor beta chains below was sequenced from the same sample in a study of blood T cell repertoires in COVID-19. Profiling relied on immunoSEQ multiplex PCR, and the TCRdb table lists in-frame clones only, not all of them. The data contain some 150,000 clones, 70% to 90% of them singletons. The sample taken for sequencing was peripheral blood. The receptors here all came from a woman aged 55 to 70 with COVID-19, enrolled during active disease.

The CDR3 loop is CAISAEGAPGNTIYF. The CDR3 DNA reads as TGTGCCATCAGTGCCGAAGGGGCGCCTGGAAACACCATATATTTT. V usage is TRBV10-3 and J usage is TRBJ1-3; D perhaps matches TRBD1 (5 bases). With 4 bases removed from V and 2 bases from J, the gap between germline ends came to 12 bases. This CDR3 has 15 residues. Germline lookup yields CDR1 ENHRY and CDR2 SYGVKD.

V usage is TRBV7-3 and J usage is TRBJ1-1, with no clear D. Germline V CDR1 and CDR2: SGHTA, FQGTGA. The CDR3 sequence is 15 residues long. The V and J ends lost 1 base and 0 bases respectively, with 9 bases between them. Here the CDR3 DNA reads TGTGCCAGCAGCTTAAGAGGAACGATGAACACTGAAGCTTTCTTT. As protein: CASSLRGTMNTEAFF.

This clone was counted a single time. The J gene is TRBJ2-2, the V gene TRBV19; unclear D gene. V was cut by 8 bases and J by 7 bases, with 20 bases left in between. The CDR3 is 15 amino acids. In germline, CDR1 is LNHDA, CDR2 SQIVND (reference sequence). CDR3 nucleotide sequence: TGTGCCAGTCATAGGCGGAAACCACATGGCGGGGAGCTGTTTTTT. Protein: CASHRRKPHGGELFF.

The chain recombines TRBV27 with TRBJ1-2; tentative D call: TRBD1 (6 bases). CDR1 is MNHEY, CDR2 SMNVEV, per germline (reference sequence). Deletions cut 6 bases from V and 4 bases from J, with 15 bases between. The CDR3 length is 14 residues. The CDR3 region is CASRYQGLGYGYTF. Written as DNA, the CDR3 is TGTGCCAGCAGATACCAGGGGCTAGGCTATGGCTACACCTTC.

The V call is TRBV4-3, the J call TRBJ1-2, with 8 bases lining up with TRBD1. Germline lookup yields CDR1 LGHNA and CDR2 YSLEER. Trimming took 4 bases from V and 5 from J; bases not matched to a gene: 9. There are 15 residues in the CDR3. CDR3 protein: CASSPLVTGDYGYTF. The CDR3 DNA follows: TGCGCCAGCAGCCCTTTGGTGACAGGGGATTATGGCTACACCTTC.

This clone was seen once. The chain carries TRBV9 and TRBJ1-1; D gene ambiguous. From germline, CDR1 is SGDLS and CDR2 YYNGEE. This CDR3 is built from 13 residues. Trimming took 4 bases from V and 3 from J, leaving 10 bases between them. CDR3 coding DNA: TGTGCCAGCAGCCTTTCCGGGGACACTGAAGCTTTCTTT. Translating it yields CASSLSGDTEAFF.

The chain recombines TRBV2 with TRBJ1-2, with D unresolved. Trimming took off 5 bases at V and 0 bases at J, with 10 bases between the two ends. CDR1 is SNHLY and CDR2 is FYNNEI in the germline V gene. CDR3 length equals 14 residues. The CDR3 DNA reads TGTGCCAGCAGTCTGGACTGGTCTAACTATGGCTACACCTTC. It specifies CASSLDWSNYGYTF.

This chain uses TRBV4-1 with TRBJ1-2; 8 bases fit TRBD1. Germline lookup yields CDR1 MGHRA and CDR2 YSYEKL. The length of the CDR3 is 14 residues. J lost 8 bases, V lost 5 bases, and 10 bases had no gene match. Here the CDR3 DNA reads TGCGCCAGCAGCGCCATAGGACAGGGTCAGGGCTACACCTTC. Its translation is CASSAIGQGQGYTF.

V is TRBV14 and J is TRBJ1-2; D is unclear. CDR3 length equals 14 residues. Trimming shortened V by 1 base and J by 4 bases, and 10 bases separated the two germline ends. Germline V gene lookup returns CDR1 SGHDN and CDR2 FVKESK. CDR3 sequence reads: CASSQASGVYGYTF. The CDR3 nucleotides read TGTGCCAGCAGCCAAGCCTCCGGGGTCTATGGCTACACCTTC.

This clone was counted once. V is TRBV9 and J is TRBJ2-3; tentative D call: TRBD1 (7 bases). Per the germline V gene, CDR1 is SGDLS and CDR2 is YYNGEE. The V end was cut by 4 bases, the J end by 7 bases, with 19 bases between. There are 15 residues in the CDR3. This chain's CDR3 is CASSSDREDGYTQYF. CDR3 coding DNA: TGTGCCAGCAGCTCAGACAGGGAGGACGGATATACGCAGTATTTT.

This CDR3 is CASSRLWRGATDTQYF. CDR3 bases: TGTGCCAGCAGCCGTCTTTGGCGGGGGGCCACAGATACGCAGTATTTT. V is TRBV28 and J is TRBJ2-3; 8 bases line up with TRBD2. Germline CDR1 reads MDHEN; CDR2 reads SYDVKM. The CDR3 totals 16 residues. The V segment lost 6 bases and the J segment 2 bases; nucleotides outside the gene matches: 10.

CDR3 protein: CASSLAVGGGYNEQFF. The DNA of the CDR3 is TGTGCCAGCAGCTTAGCGGTAGGGGGGGGATACAATGAGCAGTTCTTC. J is TRBJ2-1 and V is TRBV7-2; D is possibly TRBD2 (7 bases). V lost 0 bases, J lost 4 bases, and 13 bases lay in between. The CDR3 consists of 16 residues. CDR1 is SGHTA, CDR2 FQGNSA, per germline.

The J gene is TRBJ1-1, the V gene TRBV7-2, with D unclear. Germline V gene sequence: CDR1 SGHTA, CDR2 FQGNSA. Trimming left V 0 bases short and J 3 bases short, with 8 bases between. The CDR3 runs to 14 residues. The CDR3 is CASSLAAQYTEAFF. The CDR3, as DNA: TGTGCCAGCAGCTTAGCGGCACAGTACACTGAAGCTTTCTTT.

The chain carries TRBV5-1 and TRBJ2-7; 10 bases are shared with TRBD2. The V and J ends lost 4 bases and 0 bases, in that order; junction bases with no gene match: 10. The germline CDR1 and CDR2 sequences are SGHRS and YFSETQ. The length of the CDR3 is 17 residues. In DNA, the CDR3 is TGCGCCAGCAGCCTAGGGAGCGGGGGGGCAGGCTCCTACGAGCAGTACTTC. Translating it yields CASSLGSGGAGSYEQYF.

This clone has only a few counts. This chain connects TRBV18 to TRBJ1-5; weak D call: TRBD1 (6 bases). CDR3 size: 14 residues. V lost 2 bases to trimming and J lost 3 bases, with 8 bases between them. The germline V gene has CDR1 KGHSH and CDR2 LQKENI. The chain's CDR3 is CASSPGGDNQPQHF. CDR3 bases: TGTGCCAGCTCACCAGGGGGCGACAATCAGCCCCAGCATTTT.